Following are 6 T cell receptor beta chains from one sample sequenced in a study of blood T cell repertoires in COVID-19. The data were produced by immunoSEQ multiplex PCR, yet TCRdb's version contains in-frame clones alone and is incomplete. Of 90,000 to 150,000 clones listed, around 88% are singletons. Sequencing was carried out using peripheral blood. These receptors were collected from a woman aged 50 to 65 with active or convalescent COVID-19.

The CDR3 nucleotides read TGCAGTGCTAGTTTCGGGACTAGGTACAATGAGCAGTTCTTC. It codes for CSASFGTRYNEQFF. This chain uses TRBV20-1 with TRBJ2-1, with 8 bases matching TRBD2. CDR1 DFQATT and CDR2 SNEGSKA come from the germline V gene (reference sequence). The CDR3 spans 14 residues. The V gene end was trimmed by 3 bases and the J gene end by 4 bases; junction bases not matched to a gene: 5.

V usage is TRBV5-1 and J usage is TRBJ2-7; a weak D match, TRBD1 (5 bases). The CDR3 sequence is 12 residues long. Germline CDR1 SGHRS, CDR2 YFSETQ. V was shortened by 4 bases and J by 3 bases, with 8 bases between the two germline ends. The chain's CDR3 is CASSPQGYEQYF. The CDR3, as DNA: TGCGCCAGCAGCCCCCAGGGCTACGAGCAGTACTTC. The complete variable domain, with remaining parts taken from reference TRBV5-1 and TRBJ2-7, reads KAGVTQTPRYLIKTRGQQVTLSCSPISGHRSVSWYQQTPGQGLQFLFEYFSETQRNKGNFPGRFSGRQFSNSRSEMNVSTLELGDSALYLCASSPQGYEQYFGPGTRLTVT.

CDR3 nucleotides: TGTGCCAGCAGTGACGTTCTGACTGAAGCTTTCTTT. Translating gives CASSDVLTEAFF. The chain uses TRBV6-1 and TRBJ1-1; no definite D call. The germline CDR1 and CDR2 sequences are MNHNS and SASEGT. The length of the CDR3 is 12 residues. Trimming removed 3 bases from V and 5 bases from J, with 7 bases in between.

The V call is TRBV6-2 or TRBV6-3, the J call TRBJ1-2; D remains ambiguous. This CDR3 has 13 amino acids. Germline V lookup: CDR1 MNHEY, CDR2 SVGEGT. V lost 4 bases to trimming and J lost 3 bases, with 9 bases between them. CDR3 loop: CASSSDGDYGYTF. The CDR3, as DNA: TGTGCCAGCAGTTCCGACGGGGACTATGGCTACACCTTC.

In DNA, the CDR3 is TGTGCCAGCAGCTTAATAGCGGGAGGAATCTACTACGAGCAGTACTTC. Protein: CASSLIAGGIYYEQYF. The V and J genes are TRBV11-2 and TRBJ2-7; 10 bases match TRBD2. CDR3 length equals 16 residues. CDR1 SGHAT and CDR2 FQNNGV come from the germline V gene. After removal of 2 bases from V and 3 bases from J, the junction contained 7 bases not matched to a gene. Using reference TRBV11-2 and TRBJ2-7 for the parts outside the CDR3, the full variable domain is EAGVAQSPRYKIIEKRQSVAFWCNPISGHATLYWYQQILGQGPKLLIQFQNNGVVDDSQLPKDRFSAERLKGVDSTLKIQPAKLEDSAVYLCASSLIAGGIYYEQYFGPGTRLTVT.

This chain links TRBV4-1 with TRBJ2-5; TRBD2 is a possible D gene (5 bases). The ends were cut back, 4 bases at V and 3 bases at J, with 15 bases in the middle. The CDR3 has 15 residues. Germline V gene lookup returns CDR1 MGHRA and CDR2 YSYEKL. CDR3 residues: CASSRGGSAKETQYF. CDR3 sequence (DNA): TGCGCCAGCAGCCGGGGTGGTAGCGCTAAAGAGACCCAGTACTTC.